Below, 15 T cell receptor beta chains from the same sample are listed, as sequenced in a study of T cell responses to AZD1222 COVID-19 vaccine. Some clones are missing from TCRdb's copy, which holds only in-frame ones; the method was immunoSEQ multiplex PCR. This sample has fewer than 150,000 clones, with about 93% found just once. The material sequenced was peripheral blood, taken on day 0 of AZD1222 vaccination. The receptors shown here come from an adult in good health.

CDR3 in DNA: TGTGCCAGTAGTACAGCACAGGGTAGGTTGCGGACTGAAGCTTTCTTT. This sequence encodes CASSTAQGRLRTEAFF. V gene TRBV19 combines with J gene TRBJ1-1; D perhaps matches TRBD1 (6 bases). V was shortened by 4 bases and J by 5 bases, with 20 bases between the two germline ends. This CDR3 is built from 16 residues. CDR1 LNHDA and CDR2 SQIVND come from the germline V gene (reference sequence).

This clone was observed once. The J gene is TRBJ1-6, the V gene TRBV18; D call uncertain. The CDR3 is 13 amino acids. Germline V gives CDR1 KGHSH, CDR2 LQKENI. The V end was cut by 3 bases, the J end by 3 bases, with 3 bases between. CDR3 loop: CASSPNYNSPLHF. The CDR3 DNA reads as TGTGCCAGCTCACCTAACTATAATTCACCCCTCCACTTT.

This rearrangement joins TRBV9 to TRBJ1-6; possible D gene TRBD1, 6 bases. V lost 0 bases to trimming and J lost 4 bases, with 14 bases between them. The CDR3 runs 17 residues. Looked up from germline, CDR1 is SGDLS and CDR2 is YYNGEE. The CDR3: CASSVGTGNRYNSPLHF. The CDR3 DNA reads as TGTGCCAGCAGCGTAGGTACAGGGAATAGATATAATTCACCCCTCCACTTT.

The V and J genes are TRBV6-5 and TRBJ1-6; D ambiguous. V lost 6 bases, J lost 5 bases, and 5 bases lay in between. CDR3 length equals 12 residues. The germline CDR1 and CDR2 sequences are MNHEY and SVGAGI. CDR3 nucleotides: TGTGCCAGCAGGGGGAATAATTCACCCCTCCACTTT. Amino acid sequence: CASRGNNSPLHF.

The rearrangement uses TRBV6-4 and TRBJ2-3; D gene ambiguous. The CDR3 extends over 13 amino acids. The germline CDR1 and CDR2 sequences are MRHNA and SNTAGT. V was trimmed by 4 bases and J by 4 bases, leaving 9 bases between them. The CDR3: CASSVTAADTQYF. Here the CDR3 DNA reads TGTGCCAGCAGTGTCACGGCGGCAGATACGCAGTATTTT.

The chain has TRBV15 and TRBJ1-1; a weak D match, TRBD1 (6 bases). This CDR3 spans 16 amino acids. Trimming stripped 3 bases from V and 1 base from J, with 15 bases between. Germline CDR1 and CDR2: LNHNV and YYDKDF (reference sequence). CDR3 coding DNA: TGTGCCACCAGCAGGGGCAGGGGATATTCGAACACTGAAGCTTTCTTT. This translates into CATSRGRGYSNTEAFF.

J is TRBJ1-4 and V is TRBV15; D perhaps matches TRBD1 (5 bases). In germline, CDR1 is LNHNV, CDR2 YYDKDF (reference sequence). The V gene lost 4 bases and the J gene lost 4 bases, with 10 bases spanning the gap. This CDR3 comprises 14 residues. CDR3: CATSIWDGNEKLFF. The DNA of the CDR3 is TGTGCCACCAGCATATGGGACGGTAATGAAAAACTGTTTTTT. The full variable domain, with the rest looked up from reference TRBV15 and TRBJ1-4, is DAMVIQNPRYQVTQFGKPVTLSCSQTLNHNVMYWYQQKSSQAPKLLFHYYDKDFNNEADTPDNFQSRRPNTSFCFLDIRSPGLGDTAMYLCATSIWDGNEKLFFGSGTQLSVL.

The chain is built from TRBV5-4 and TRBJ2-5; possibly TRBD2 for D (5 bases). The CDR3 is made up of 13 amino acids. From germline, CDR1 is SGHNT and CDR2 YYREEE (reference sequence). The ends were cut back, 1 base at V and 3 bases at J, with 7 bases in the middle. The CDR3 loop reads CASSLWGEETQYF. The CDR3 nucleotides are TGTGCCAGCAGCTTGTGGGGAGAAGAGACCCAGTACTTC.

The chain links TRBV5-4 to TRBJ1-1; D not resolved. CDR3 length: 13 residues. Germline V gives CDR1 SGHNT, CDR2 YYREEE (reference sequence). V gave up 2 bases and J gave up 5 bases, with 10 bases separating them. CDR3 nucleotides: TGTGCCAGCAGCTTCGATAGAAGGACTGAAGCTTTCTTT. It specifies CASSFDRRTEAFF. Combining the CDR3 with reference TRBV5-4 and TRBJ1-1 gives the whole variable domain ETGVTQSPTHLIKTRGQQVTLRCSSQSGHNTVSWYQQALGQGPQFIFQYYREEENGRGNFPPRFSGLQFPNYSSELNVNALELDDSALYLCASSFDRRTEAFFGQGTRLTVV.

CDR3 residues: CASSQVGRESNQPQHF. The CDR3 bases are TGCGCCAGCAGCCAAGTAGGCAGGGAGAGCAATCAGCCCCAGCATTTT. The rearrangement links TRBV4-1 to TRBJ1-5; a possible D gene is TRBD1 (5 bases). V shed 1 base and J shed 1 base, with 11 bases lying between them. The germline CDR1 and CDR2 sequences are MGHRA and YSYEKL. The CDR3 totals 16 residues.

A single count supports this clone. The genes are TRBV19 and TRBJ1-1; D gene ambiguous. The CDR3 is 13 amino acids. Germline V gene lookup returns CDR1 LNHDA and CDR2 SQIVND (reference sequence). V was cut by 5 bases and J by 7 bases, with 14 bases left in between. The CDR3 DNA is TGTGCCAGTAGTTTCGGGAGAGAGGGTGAAGCTTTCTTT. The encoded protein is CASSFGREGEAFF.

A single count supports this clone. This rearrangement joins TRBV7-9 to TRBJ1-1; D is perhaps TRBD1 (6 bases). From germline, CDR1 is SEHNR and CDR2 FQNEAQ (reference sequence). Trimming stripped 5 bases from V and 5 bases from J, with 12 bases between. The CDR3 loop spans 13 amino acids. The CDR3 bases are TGTGCCAGCAGCCCGGACAGATCTACTGAAGCTTTCTTT. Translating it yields CASSPDRSTEAFF.

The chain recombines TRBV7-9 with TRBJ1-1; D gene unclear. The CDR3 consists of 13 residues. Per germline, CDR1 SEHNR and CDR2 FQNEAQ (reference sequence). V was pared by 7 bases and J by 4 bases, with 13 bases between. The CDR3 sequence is CASTPAVSTEAFF. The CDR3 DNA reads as TGTGCCAGCACCCCAGCGGTCAGCACTGAAGCTTTCTTT.

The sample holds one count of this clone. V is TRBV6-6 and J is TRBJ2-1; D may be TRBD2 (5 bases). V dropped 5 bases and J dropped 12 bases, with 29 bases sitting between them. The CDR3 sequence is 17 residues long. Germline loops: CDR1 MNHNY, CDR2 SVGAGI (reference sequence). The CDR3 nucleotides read TGTGCCAGCAGTCTCGCCCCCCGGGAATATGATACGTTTGGGCAGTTCTTC. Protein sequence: CASSLAPREYDTFGQFF.

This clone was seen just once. The CDR3 DNA is TGTGCCAGTAGTCGGACAGGGGGCCGAAACTATGGCTACACCTTC. Its translation: CASSRTGGRNYGYTF. V and J are TRBV19 and TRBJ1-2; 11 bases agree with TRBD1. The ends lost 5 bases at V and 2 bases at J; junction bases unmatched: 4. The CDR3 covers 15 residues. Germline lookup yields CDR1 LNHDA and CDR2 SQIVND (reference sequence).